The 16 T cell receptor beta chains in this list originate from one sample, sequenced in a study of shared clonotypes between healthy human individuals. Produced via immunoSEQ multiplex PCR; TCRdb's table is partial and in-frame only. This sample has 1.5 million to 2.5 million clones; 85% to 95% occur once, and the top ten carry roughly 1.2%. Naive CD8 cells comprised CD45RO-negative, CCR7-positively selected cells, excluding terminally differentiated effector memory CD45RA+ cells. The sequenced sample was naive CD8+ T cells sorted from blood. The receptors were sampled from a man younger than 30 in good health.

J is TRBJ2-1 and V is TRBV27, with a weak D call TRBD2 (5 bases). The CDR3 is 16 amino acids. Trimming removed 3 bases from V and 4 bases from J, with 16 bases in between. The germline CDR1 and CDR2 sequences are MNHEY and SMNVEV (reference sequence). CDR3: CASSFLNGLLYNEQFF. The DNA of the CDR3 is TGTGCCAGCAGTTTCCTTAACGGACTTCTATACAATGAGCAGTTCTTC.

The rearrangement links TRBV30 to TRBJ2-2; D may be TRBD1 (6 bases). In germline, CDR1 is GTSNPN, CDR2 SVGIG (reference sequence). Trimming pared 2 bases from V and 6 bases from J, leaving 13 bases between. This CDR3 is 14 amino acids long. CDR3 bases: TGTGCCTGGAGTTACTTGACAGGCCCCGGGGAGCTGTTTTTT. Translation gives CAWSYLTGPGELFF. The full variable domain, its missing parts supplied by reference TRBV30 and TRBJ2-2, is SQTIHQWPATLVQPVGSPLSLECTVEGTSNPNLYWYRQAAGRGLQLLFYSVGIGQISSEVPQNLSASRPQDRQFILSSKKLLLSDSGFYLCAWSYLTGPGELFFGEGSRLTVL.

The sample holds one count of this clone. The V gene is TRBV27, the J gene TRBJ2-2, with D perhaps assigned TRBD1 or TRBD2 (5 bases each). The CDR3 consists of 14 residues. Germline CDR1 MNHEY, CDR2 SMNVEV (reference sequence). V lost 7 bases, J lost 8 bases, and 17 bases lay in between. The CDR3 is CASTPIGGFGELFF. Here the CDR3 DNA reads TGTGCCAGCACACCTATTGGGGGATTTGGGGAGCTGTTTTTT.

The chain has TRBV27 and TRBJ1-4, with 7 positions matching TRBD1. V gave up 7 bases and J gave up 1 base; unmatched junction bases: 6. This CDR3 region has 15 residues. Germline-derived CDR1 and CDR2 are MNHEY and SMNVEV (reference sequence). In DNA, the CDR3 is TGTGCCAGCATAGGGGGCCGGCGAACTAATGAAAAACTGTTTTTT. Its translation: CASIGGRRTNEKLFF. Full variable domain (rest looked up from reference TRBV27 and TRBJ1-4): EAQVTQNPRYLITVTGKKLTVTCSQNMNHEYMSWYRQDPGLGLRQIYYSMNVEVTDKGDVPEGYKVSRKEKRNFPLILESPSPNQTSLYFCASIGGRRTNEKLFFGSGTQLSVL.

The chain has TRBV7-9 and TRBJ1-5; D gene ambiguous. Trimming pared 5 bases from V and 3 bases from J, leaving 14 bases between. CDR1 is SEHNR, CDR2 FQNEAQ, per germline (reference sequence). The CDR3 length is 15 residues. CDR3 protein: CASSQFWGDNQPQHF. CDR3 coding DNA: TGTGCCAGCAGCCAATTCTGGGGAGACAATCAGCCCCAGCATTTT.

V is TRBV27 and J is TRBJ2-1; the match to TRBD1 covers 9 bases. Germline CDR1 reads MNHEY; CDR2 reads SMNVEV (reference sequence). V trimming: 2 bases; J trimming: 6 bases; junction bases outside the gene matches: 2. The CDR3 is 14 residues long. The DNA for the CDR3 is TGTGCCAGCAGTTTACTGGGACAGGGCAATGAGCAGTTCTTC. Translation gives CASSLLGQGNEQFF.

The CDR3, as DNA: TGTGCCAGCAGCCAAGCTCATCCTAGCGGGATCGACGAGCAGTACTTC. This gives the protein CASSQAHPSGIDEQYF. The chain recombines TRBV4-2 with TRBJ2-7; 9 nucleotides line up with TRBD2. Germline V gene data show CDR1 as LGHNA and CDR2 as YNFKEQ. The junction had 9 bases not matched to a gene; V was cut back by 1 base and J by 5 bases. The CDR3 is 16 amino acids.

The chain joins TRBV9 to TRBJ2-7; D ambiguous. The CDR3 is 16 residues long. Germline loops: CDR1 SGDLS, CDR2 YYNGEE. V shed 0 bases and J shed 0 bases, with 13 bases lying between them. Here the CDR3 reads CASSVGSDPLSYEQYF. For the CDR3, the DNA is TGTGCCAGCAGCGTAGGTTCTGACCCCCTCTCCTACGAGCAGTACTTC.

This rearrangement joins TRBV30 to TRBJ2-7, with 9 bases aligning to TRBD1. The CDR3 sequence is 15 residues long. J was trimmed by 0 bases and V by 4 bases; bases with no gene match: 7. Germline V lookup: CDR1 GTSNPN, CDR2 SVGIG (reference sequence). The CDR3 here is CAWTLMTGGSYEQYF. The CDR3 bases are TGTGCCTGGACCTTAATGACAGGGGGCTCCTACGAGCAGTACTTC.

The J gene is TRBJ2-1, the V gene TRBV5-1; 9 bases agree with TRBD1. This CDR3 region has 15 residues. In germline, CDR1 is SGHRS, CDR2 YFSETQ. With V trimmed by 4 bases and J by 7 bases, 9 bases remained unmatched. Here the CDR3 DNA reads TGCGCCAGCAGCACCGGGACAGGGTACGGGAATGAGCAGTTCTTC. Its protein is CASSTGTGYGNEQFF.

The chain combines TRBV5-4 with TRBJ1-1, with D possibly TRBD1 on 5 matching bases. CDR3 length: 13 residues. V was shortened by 4 bases and J by 2 bases, with 9 bases between the two germline ends. Germline V gives CDR1 SGHNT, CDR2 YYREEE (reference sequence). The CDR3 sequence: CASSTGPNTEAFF. In DNA, the CDR3 is TGTGCCAGCAGCACGGGACCTAACACTGAAGCTTTCTTT.

V is TRBV6-5 and J is TRBJ2-5; weak D call: TRBD2 (6 bases). Trimming took 3 bases from V and 2 from J, leaving 13 bases between them. The germline gives CDR1 MNHEY, CDR2 SVGAGI. The CDR3 covers 15 residues. DNA for the CDR3: TGTGCCAGCAGTTATCATGGGGAGGAACAAGAGACCCAGTACTTC. Its protein is CASSYHGEEQETQYF.

Of note for this clone: The sample has other DNA sequences that encode this CDR3 too. The genes are TRBV7-9 and TRBJ2-7, with D hard to call. V lost 6 bases to trimming and J lost 3 bases, with 6 bases between them. The V gene's germline CDR1 is SEHNR and CDR2 FQNEAQ (reference sequence). The CDR3 has 11 residues. CDR3 in DNA: TGTGCCAGCAGTCGATACTACGAGCAGTACTTC. This translates into CASSRYYEQYF.

V usage is TRBV7-9 and J usage is TRBJ1-6, with D tentatively TRBD1 (5 bases). This CDR3 comprises 16 residues. V lost 3 bases and J lost 7, with 16 bases in between. Per germline, CDR1 SEHNR and CDR2 FQNEAQ (reference sequence). CDR3 amino acids: CASSLGTDVWNSPLHF. The CDR3 coding sequence is TGTGCCAGCAGCTTGGGGACGGACGTTTGGAATTCACCCCTCCACTTT.

The J gene is TRBJ1-2, the V gene TRBV2; D not certain. This CDR3 is built from 14 residues. Per germline, CDR1 SNHLY and CDR2 FYNNEI. V was clipped by 1 base and J by 6 bases, with 12 bases between them. The CDR3 DNA follows: TGTGCCAGCAGTGAAGAATCAGACTGGAATGGCTACACCTTC. Translating it yields CASSEESDWNGYTF.

The genes are TRBV5-5 and TRBJ1-2, with TRBD1 matching over 8 bases. This CDR3 comprises 14 residues. Germline CDR1 reads SGHKS; CDR2 reads YYEKEE (reference sequence). With V trimmed by 0 bases and J by 5 bases, 3 bases remained unmatched. The CDR3 DNA follows: TGTGCCAGCAGCTTGGCAGGGGGCGGGTATGGCTACACCTTC. Protein product: CASSLAGGGYGYTF.